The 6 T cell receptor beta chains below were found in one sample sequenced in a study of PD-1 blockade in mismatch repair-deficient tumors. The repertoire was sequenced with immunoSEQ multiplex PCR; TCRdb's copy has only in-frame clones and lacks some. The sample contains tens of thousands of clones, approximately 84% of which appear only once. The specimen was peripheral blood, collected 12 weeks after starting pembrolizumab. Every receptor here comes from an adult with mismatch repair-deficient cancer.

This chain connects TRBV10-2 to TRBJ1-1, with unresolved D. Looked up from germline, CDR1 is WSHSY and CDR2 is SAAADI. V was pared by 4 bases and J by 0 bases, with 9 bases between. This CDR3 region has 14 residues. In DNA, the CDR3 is TGCGCCAGCAGTGTATTTAGGGTGAACACTGAAGCTTTCTTT. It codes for CASSVFRVNTEAFF.

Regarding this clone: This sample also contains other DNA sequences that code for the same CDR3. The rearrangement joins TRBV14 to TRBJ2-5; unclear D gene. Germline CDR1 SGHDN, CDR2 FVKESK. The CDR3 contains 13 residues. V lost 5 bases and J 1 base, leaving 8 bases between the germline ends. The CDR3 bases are TGTGCCAGCAGCAGAGACCCCCAAGAGACCCAGTACTTC. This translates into CASSRDPQETQYF.

CDR3 DNA: TGTGCCAGCAGCTTTAAAGCCACCGGGGAGCTGTTTTTT. Translating gives CASSFKATGELFF. The chain recombines TRBV7-3 with TRBJ2-2; D is ambiguous. Germline-derived CDR1 and CDR2 are SGHTA and FQGTGA. The CDR3 has 13 residues. The V and J ends lost 3 bases and 4 bases respectively, with 6 bases between them.

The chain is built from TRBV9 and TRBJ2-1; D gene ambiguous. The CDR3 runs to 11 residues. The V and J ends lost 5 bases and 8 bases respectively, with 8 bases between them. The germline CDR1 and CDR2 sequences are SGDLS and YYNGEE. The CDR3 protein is CASSFSYEQFF. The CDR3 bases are TGTGCCAGCAGTTTTTCGTATGAGCAGTTCTTC. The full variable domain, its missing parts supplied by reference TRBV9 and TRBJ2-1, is DSGVTQTPKHLITATGQRVTLRCSPRSGDLSVYWYQQSLDQGLQFLIQYYNGEERAKGNILERFSAQQFPDLHSELNLSSLELGDSALYFCASSFSYEQFFGPGTRLTVL.

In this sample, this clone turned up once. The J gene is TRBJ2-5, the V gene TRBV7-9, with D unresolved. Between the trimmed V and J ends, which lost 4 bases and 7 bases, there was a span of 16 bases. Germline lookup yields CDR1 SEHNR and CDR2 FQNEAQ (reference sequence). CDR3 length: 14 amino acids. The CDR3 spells CASSYDVQSWTQYF. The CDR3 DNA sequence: TGTGCCAGCAGCTATGACGTTCAGAGCTGGACCCAGTACTTC. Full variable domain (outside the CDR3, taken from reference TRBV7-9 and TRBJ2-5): DTGVSQNPRHKITKRGQNVTFRCDPISEHNRLYWYRQTLGQGPEFLTYFQNEAQLEKSRLLSDRFSAERPKGSFSTLEIQRTEQGDSAMYLCASSYDVQSWTQYFGPGTRLLVL.

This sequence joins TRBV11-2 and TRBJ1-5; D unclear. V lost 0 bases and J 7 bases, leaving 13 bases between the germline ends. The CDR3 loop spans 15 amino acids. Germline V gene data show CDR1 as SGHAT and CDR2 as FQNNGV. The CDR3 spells CASSLDGQVGQPQHF. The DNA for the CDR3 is TGTGCCAGCAGCTTAGACGGGCAAGTGGGGCAGCCCCAGCATTTT.